The clone carrying this T cell receptor (beta chain) was found once. Its antigen is as yet unknown. The sample originates from a study of post-analysis software for immune sequencing data. Study-wide results and caveats: Multiple sclerosis patients showed significantly lower normalized Chao1 diversity than controls did. Patients carried roughly five TRBV segments more frequently than controls did, and TRBV5-6, TRBV5-1 and TRBV20-1 were among them.

The CDR3 spans 20 residues. V was cut by 2 bases and J by 0 bases, with 26 bases left in between. Researchers reported that TCR beta cDNA libraries carried unique molecular identifiers. TCRdb processed the PCR reads anew with MiXCR; each CDR3 protein has one entry. Of about 200,000 distinct CDR3 sequences in the sample, around 29% were seen once. V is TRBV23-1 and J is TRBJ2-7; a weak D match, TRBD1 (7 bases). TRBV23-1 qualifies as an ORF whose function is uncertain. This sequence was found in a girl between 2 and 17 years old with multiple sclerosis. The sequenced sample was blood. The CDR3 nucleotides read TGCGCCAGCAGTCAACACACGACAGGGCTAAGCGGGCCCAGCTCCTACGAGCAGTACTTC. This sequence encodes CASSQHTTGLSGPSSYEQYF.